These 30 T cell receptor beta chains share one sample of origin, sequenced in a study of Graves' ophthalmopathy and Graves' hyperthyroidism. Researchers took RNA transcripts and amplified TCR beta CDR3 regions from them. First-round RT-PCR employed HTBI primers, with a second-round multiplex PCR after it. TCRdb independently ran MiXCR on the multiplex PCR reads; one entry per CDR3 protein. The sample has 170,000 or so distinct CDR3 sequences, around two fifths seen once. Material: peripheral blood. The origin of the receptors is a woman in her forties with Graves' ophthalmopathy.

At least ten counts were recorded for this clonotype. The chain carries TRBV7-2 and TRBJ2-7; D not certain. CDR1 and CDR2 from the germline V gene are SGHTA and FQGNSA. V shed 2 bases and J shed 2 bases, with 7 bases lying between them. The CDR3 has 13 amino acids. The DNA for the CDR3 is TGTGCCAGCAGCTTAAGTCCGGCCTACGAGCAGTACTTC. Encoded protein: CASSLSPAYEQYF.

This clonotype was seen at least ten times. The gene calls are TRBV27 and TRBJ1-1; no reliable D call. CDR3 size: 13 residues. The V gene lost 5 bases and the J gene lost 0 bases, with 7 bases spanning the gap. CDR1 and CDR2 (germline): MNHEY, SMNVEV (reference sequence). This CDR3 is CASSARMNTEAFF. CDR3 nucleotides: TGTGCCAGCAGTGCCAGGATGAACACTGAAGCTTTCTTT.

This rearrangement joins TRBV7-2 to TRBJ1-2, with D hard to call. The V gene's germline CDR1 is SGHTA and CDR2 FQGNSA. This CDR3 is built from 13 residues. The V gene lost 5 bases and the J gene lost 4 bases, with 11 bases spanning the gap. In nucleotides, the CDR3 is TGTGCCAGCAGCCTTTTTGAGGCCTATGGCTACACCTTC. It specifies CASSLFEAYGYTF.

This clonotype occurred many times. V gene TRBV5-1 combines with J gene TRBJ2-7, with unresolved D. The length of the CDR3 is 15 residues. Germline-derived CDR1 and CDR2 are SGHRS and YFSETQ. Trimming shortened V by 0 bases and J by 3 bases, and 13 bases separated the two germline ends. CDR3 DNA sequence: TGCGCCAGCAGCTTGGATTTTCTGGAGAACTACGAGCAGTACTTC. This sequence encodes CASSLDFLENYEQYF.

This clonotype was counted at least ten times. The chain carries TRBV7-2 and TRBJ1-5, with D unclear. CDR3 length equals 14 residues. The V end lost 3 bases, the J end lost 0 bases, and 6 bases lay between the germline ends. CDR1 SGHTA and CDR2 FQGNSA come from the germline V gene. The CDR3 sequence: CASSFLYSNQPQHF. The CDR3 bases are TGTGCCAGCAGCTTCCTATATAGCAATCAGCCCCAGCATTTT.

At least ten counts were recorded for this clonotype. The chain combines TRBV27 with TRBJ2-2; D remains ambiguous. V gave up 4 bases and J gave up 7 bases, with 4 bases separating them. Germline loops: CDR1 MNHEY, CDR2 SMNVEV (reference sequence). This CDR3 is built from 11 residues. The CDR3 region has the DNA TGTGCCAGCAGTTCATTCGGGGAGCTGTTTTTT. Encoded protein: CASSSFGELFF.

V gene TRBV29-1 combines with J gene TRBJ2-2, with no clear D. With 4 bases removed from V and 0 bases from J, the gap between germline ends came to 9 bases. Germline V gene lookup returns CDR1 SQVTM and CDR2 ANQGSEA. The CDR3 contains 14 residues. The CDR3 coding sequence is TGCAGCGTTGCTGTCGGAGCGAACACCGGGGAGCTGTTTTTT. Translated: CSVAVGANTGELFF.

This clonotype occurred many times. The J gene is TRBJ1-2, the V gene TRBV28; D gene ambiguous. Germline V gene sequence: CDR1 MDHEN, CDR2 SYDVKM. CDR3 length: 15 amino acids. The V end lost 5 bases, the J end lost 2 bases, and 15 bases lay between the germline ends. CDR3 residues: CASSTLTRTNYGYTF. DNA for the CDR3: TGTGCCAGCAGTACCCTCACGCGCACCAACTATGGCTACACCTTC.

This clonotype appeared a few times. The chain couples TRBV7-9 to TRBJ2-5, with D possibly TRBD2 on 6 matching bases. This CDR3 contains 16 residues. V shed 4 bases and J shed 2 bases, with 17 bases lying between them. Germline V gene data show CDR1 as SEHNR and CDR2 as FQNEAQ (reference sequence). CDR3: CASSWRDSHKQETQYF. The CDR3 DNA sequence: TGTGCCAGCAGCTGGCGGGACTCTCACAAGCAAGAGACCCAGTACTTC.

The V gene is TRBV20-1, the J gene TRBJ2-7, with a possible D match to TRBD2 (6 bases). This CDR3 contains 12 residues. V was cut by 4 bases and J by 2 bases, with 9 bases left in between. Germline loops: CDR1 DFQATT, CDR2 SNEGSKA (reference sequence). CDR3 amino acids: CSAIGGTYEQYF. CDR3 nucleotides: TGCAGTGCTATCGGGGGAACCTACGAGCAGTACTTC.

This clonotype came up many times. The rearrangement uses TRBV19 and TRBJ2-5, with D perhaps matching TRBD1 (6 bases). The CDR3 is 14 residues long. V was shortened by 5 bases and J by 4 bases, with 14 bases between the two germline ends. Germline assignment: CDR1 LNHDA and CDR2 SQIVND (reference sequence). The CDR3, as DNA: TGTGCCAGTAGTGAACAGGGCGTTAGAGAGACCCAGTACTTC. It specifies CASSEQGVRETQYF.

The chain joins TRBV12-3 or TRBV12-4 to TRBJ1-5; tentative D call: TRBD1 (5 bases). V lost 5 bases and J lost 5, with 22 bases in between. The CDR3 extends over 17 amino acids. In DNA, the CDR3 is TGTGCCAGCAGTAAGACTGGCGGGACGGGGACCGATCAGCCCCAGCATTTT. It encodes CASSKTGGTGTDQPQHF.

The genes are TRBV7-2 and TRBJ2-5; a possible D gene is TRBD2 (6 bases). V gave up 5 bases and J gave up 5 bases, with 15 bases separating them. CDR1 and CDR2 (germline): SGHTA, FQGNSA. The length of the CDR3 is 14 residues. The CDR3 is CASSHGTPRETQYF. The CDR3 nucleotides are TGTGCCAGCAGCCACGGGACTCCTCGGGAGACCCAGTACTTC.

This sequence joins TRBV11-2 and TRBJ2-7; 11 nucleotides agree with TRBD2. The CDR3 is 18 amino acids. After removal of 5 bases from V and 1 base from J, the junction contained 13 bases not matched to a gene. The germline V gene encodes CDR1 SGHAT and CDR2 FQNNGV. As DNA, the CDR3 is TGTGCCAGCAGCCCCTTTGGTTTCGGGACTAGCGGTTCCTACGAGCAGTACTTC. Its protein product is CASSPFGFGTSGSYEQYF.

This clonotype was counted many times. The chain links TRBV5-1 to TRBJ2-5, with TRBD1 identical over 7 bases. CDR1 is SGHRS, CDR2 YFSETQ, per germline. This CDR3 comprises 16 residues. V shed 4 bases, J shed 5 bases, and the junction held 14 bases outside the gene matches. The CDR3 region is CASSQTNRGGRETQYF. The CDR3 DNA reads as TGCGCCAGCAGCCAAACGAATCGAGGGGGCAGGGAGACCCAGTACTTC. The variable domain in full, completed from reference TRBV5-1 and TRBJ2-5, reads KAGVTQTPRYLIKTRGQQVTLSCSPISGHRSVSWYQQTPGQGLQFLFEYFSETQRNKGNFPGRFSGRQFSNSRSEMNVSTLELGDSALYLCASSQTNRGGRETQYFGPGTRLLVL.

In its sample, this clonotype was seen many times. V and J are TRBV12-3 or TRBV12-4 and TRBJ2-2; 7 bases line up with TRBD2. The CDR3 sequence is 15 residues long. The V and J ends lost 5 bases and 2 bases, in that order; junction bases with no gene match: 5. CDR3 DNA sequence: TGTGCCAGCAGTGGGGGGAGGGCAAACACCGGGGAGCTGTTTTTT. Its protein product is CASSGGRANTGELFF.

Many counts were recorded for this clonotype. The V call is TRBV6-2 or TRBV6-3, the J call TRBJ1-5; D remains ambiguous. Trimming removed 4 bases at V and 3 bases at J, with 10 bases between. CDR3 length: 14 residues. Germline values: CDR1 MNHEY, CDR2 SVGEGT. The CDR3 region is CASSFSQTNQPQHF. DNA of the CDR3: TGTGCCAGCAGTTTTAGCCAGACCAATCAGCCCCAGCATTTT.

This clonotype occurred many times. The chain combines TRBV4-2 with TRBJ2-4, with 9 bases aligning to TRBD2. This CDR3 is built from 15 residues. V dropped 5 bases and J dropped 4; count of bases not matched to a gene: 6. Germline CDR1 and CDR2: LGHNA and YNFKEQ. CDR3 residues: CASSDSGGSKNIQYF. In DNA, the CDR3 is TGTGCCAGCAGCGATAGCGGGGGAAGTAAAAACATTCAGTACTTC.

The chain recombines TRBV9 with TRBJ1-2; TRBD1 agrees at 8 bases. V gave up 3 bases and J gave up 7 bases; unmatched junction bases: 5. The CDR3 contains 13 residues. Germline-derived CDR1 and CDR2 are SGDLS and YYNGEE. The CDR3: CASSERQGSGYTF. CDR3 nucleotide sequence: TGTGCCAGCAGCGAGCGACAGGGGAGTGGCTACACCTTC.

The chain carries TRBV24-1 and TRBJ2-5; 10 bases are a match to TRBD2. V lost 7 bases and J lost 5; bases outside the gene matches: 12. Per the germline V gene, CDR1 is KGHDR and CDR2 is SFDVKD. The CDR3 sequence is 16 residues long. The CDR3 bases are TGTGCCACCAGCGGAGGACTAGCGGCATTGCAGGAGACCCAGTACTTC. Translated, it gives CATSGGLAALQETQYF.

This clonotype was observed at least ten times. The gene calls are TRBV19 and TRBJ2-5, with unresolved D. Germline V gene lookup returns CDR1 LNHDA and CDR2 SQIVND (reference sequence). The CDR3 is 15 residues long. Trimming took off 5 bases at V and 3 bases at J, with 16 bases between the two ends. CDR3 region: CASSASSATKETQYF. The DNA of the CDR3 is TGTGCCAGTAGTGCCAGCTCGGCTACCAAAGAGACCCAGTACTTC.

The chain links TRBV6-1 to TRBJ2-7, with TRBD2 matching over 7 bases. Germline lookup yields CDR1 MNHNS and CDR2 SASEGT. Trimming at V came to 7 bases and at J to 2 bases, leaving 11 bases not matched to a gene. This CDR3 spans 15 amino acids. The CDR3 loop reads CASKNAGDGTYEQYF. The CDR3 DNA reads TGTGCCAGCAAAAACGCGGGAGACGGTACCTACGAGCAGTACTTC.

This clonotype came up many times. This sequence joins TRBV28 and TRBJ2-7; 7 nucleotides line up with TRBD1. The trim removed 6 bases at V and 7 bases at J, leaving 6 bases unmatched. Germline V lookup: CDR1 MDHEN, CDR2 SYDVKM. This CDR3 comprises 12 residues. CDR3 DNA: TGTGCCAGCAGACAGGGGTCGCGTGAGCAGTACTTC. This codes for CASRQGSREQYF.

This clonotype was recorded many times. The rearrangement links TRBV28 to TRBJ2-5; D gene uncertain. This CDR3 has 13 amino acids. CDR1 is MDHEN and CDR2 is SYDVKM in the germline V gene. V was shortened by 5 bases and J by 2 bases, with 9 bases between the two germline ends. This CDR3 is CASSRSGQETQYF. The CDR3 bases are TGTGCCAGCAGTCGTAGTGGACAAGAGACCCAGTACTTC.

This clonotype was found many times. As DNA, the CDR3 is TGTGCCAGCAGTTCCACCGGGACAGGGGGCTCCTACGAGCAGTACTTC. Amino acid sequence: CASSSTGTGGSYEQYF. The V and J genes are TRBV28 and TRBJ2-7, with 11 bases that match TRBD1. The CDR3 is made up of 16 amino acids. Trimming cost V 4 bases and J 0 bases; bases outside gene matches: 5. CDR1 and CDR2 (germline): MDHEN, SYDVKM.

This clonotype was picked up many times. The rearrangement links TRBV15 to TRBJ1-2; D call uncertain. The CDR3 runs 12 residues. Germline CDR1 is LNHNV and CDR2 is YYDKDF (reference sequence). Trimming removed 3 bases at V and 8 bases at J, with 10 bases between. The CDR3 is CATSRDLRGYTF. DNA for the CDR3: TGTGCCACCAGCAGGGACCTCAGGGGCTACACCTTC.

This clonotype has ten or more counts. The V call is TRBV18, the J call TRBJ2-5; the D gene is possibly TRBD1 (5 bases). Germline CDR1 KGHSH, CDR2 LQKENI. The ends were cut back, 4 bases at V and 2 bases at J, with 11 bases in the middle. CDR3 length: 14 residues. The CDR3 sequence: CASSQRQKQETQYF. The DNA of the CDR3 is TGTGCCAGCTCACAACGACAGAAACAAGAGACCCAGTACTTC. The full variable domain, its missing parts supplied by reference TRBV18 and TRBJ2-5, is NAGVMQNPRHLVRRRGQEARLRCSPMKGHSHVYWYRQLPEEGLKFMVYLQKENIIDESGMPKERFSAEFPKEGPSILRIQQVVRGDSAAYFCASSQRQKQETQYFGPGTRLLVL.

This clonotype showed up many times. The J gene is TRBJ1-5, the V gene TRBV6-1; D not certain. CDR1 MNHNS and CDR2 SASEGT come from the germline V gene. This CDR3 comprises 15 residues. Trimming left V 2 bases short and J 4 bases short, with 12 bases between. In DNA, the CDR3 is TGTGCCAGCAGTGAACGGTTGACACCTAATCAGCCCCAGCATTTT. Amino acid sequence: CASSERLTPNQPQHF.

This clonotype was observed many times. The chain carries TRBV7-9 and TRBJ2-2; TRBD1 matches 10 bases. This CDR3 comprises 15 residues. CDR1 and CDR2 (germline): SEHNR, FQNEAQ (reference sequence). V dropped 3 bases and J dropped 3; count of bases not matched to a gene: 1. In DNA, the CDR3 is TGTGCCAGCAGCTTTGGGACAGGGGACACCGGGGAGCTGTTTTTT. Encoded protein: CASSFGTGDTGELFF.

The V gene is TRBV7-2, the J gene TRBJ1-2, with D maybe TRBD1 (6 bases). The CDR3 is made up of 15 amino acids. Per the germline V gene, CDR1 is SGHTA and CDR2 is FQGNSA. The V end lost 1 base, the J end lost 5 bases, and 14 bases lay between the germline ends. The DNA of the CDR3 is TGTGCCAGCAGCTTAGGGGGGGCGAGACGTTATGGCTACACCTTC. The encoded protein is CASSLGGARRYGYTF.